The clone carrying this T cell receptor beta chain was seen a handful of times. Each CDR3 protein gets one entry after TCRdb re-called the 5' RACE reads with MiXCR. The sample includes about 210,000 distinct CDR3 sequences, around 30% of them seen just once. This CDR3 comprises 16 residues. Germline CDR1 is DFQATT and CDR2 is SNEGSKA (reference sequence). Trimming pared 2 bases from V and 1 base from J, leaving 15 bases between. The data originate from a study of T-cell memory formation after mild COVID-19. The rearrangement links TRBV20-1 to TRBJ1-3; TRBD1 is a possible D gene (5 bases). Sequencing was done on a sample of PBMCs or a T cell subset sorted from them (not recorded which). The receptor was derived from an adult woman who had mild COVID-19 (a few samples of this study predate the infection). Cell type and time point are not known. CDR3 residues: CSARFSSGVSGNTIYF. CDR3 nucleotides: TGCAGTGCTAGATTCTCCTCGGGGGTATCTGGAAACACCATATATTTT.